The 16 T cell receptor beta chains presented below share a single source sample, sequenced in a study of T cell responses to AZD1222 COVID-19 vaccine. Libraries were prepared by immunoSEQ multiplex PCR; TCRdb keeps only in-frame clonotypes and omits some of them. The repertoire holds 150,000 or so clones, with approximately 90% as singletons. The sample consisted of peripheral blood, taken 28 days after the second AZD1222 dose. The receptors shown here come from an adult who received the AZD1222 COVID-19 vaccine.

The V gene is TRBV3-1 (or the pseudogene TRBV3-2), the J gene TRBJ1-6; 9 bases match TRBD1. The CDR3 runs to 15 residues. V lost 6 bases, J lost 4 bases, and 4 bases stayed unmatched. Germline V gene lookup returns CDR1 LGHDT and CDR2 YNNKEL (reference sequence). DNA of the CDR3: TGTGCCAGCAGACCAGACAGGGGGTATAATTCACCCCTCCACTTT. This translates into CASRPDRGYNSPLHF.

DNA of the CDR3: TGTGCCAGCAGCTTAGAAGGAAGTAGGACCTATGGCTACACCTTC. This translates into CASSLEGSRTYGYTF. The V gene is TRBV7-9, the J gene TRBJ1-2; D uncertain. CDR3 length: 15 amino acids. V was shortened by 1 base and J by 4 bases, with 13 bases between the two germline ends. The germline V gene has CDR1 SEHNR and CDR2 FQNEAQ (reference sequence).

The gene calls are TRBV27 and TRBJ2-1; tentative D call: TRBD2 (5 bases). The CDR3 has 14 residues. Germline CDR1 reads MNHEY; CDR2 reads SMNVEV (reference sequence). The ends were cut back, 5 bases at V and 11 bases at J, with 19 bases in the middle. The CDR3 loop is CASSVTPRLSQQFF. In DNA, the CDR3 is TGTGCCAGCAGTGTAACCCCTCGACTATCCCAGCAGTTCTTC.

This clone was counted a single time. The rearrangement uses TRBV28 and TRBJ1-2; D not certain. Trimming took off 6 bases at V and 6 bases at J, with 14 bases between the two ends. This CDR3 has 13 residues. Germline CDR1 reads MDHEN; CDR2 reads SYDVKM. The CDR3 loop reads CASSPLSRHGYTF. The CDR3 bases are TGTGCCAGCAGCCCGCTCAGCCGACATGGCTACACCTTC.

The rearrangement joins TRBV13 to TRBJ2-3; D perhaps matches TRBD2 (6 bases). The CDR3 totals 15 residues. Trimming cost V 3 bases and J 1 base, with 11 bases left between them. Germline-derived CDR1 and CDR2 are PRHDT and FYEKMQ (reference sequence). CDR3 amino acids: CASSFRVAGTDTQYF. For the CDR3, the DNA is TGTGCCAGCAGCTTCCGGGTAGCGGGCACAGATACGCAGTATTTT.

The V and J genes are TRBV6-5 and TRBJ2-6; the D is unclear. Germline CDR1 is MNHEY and CDR2 is SVGAGI. The CDR3 contains 13 residues. V lost 7 bases to trimming and J lost 1 base, with 5 bases between them. In DNA form, the CDR3 reads TGTGCCAGCACCCGGTCTGGGGCCAACGTCCTGACTTTC. Translation gives CASTRSGANVLTF.

V gene TRBV9 combines with J gene TRBJ1-3; 7 bases map to TRBD1. This CDR3 has 13 amino acids. In germline, CDR1 is SGDLS, CDR2 YYNGEE. Losses at the gene ends were 4 bases for V and 6 bases for J; bases not matched to a gene: 4. DNA for the CDR3: TGTGCCAGCAGCCCGGACAGGCCAAACACCATATATTTT. The encoded protein is CASSPDRPNTIYF. The variable domain in full, with the rest retrieved from reference TRBV9 and TRBJ1-3, is DSGVTQTPKHLITATGQRVTLRCSPRSGDLSVYWYQQSLDQGLQFLIQYYNGEERAKGNILERFSAQQFPDLHSELNLSSLELGDSALYFCASSPDRPNTIYFGEGSWLTVV.

The J gene is TRBJ1-3, the V gene TRBV4-1; no reliable D call. There are 15 residues in the CDR3. V gave up 5 bases and J gave up 2 bases, with 13 bases separating them. CDR1 and CDR2 (germline): MGHRA, YSYEKL. CDR3 bases: TGCGCCAGCAGCGTCCGGACTGGAACTGGAAACACCATATATTTT. Translation: CASSVRTGTGNTIYF.

This chain joins TRBV7-8 and TRBJ2-3; D is uncertain. Germline-derived CDR1 and CDR2 are SGHVS and FQNEAQ. CDR3 length: 14 residues. The V gene lost 5 bases and the J gene lost 2 bases, with 11 bases spanning the gap. CDR3 residues: CASSLRRHTDTQYF. Written as DNA, the CDR3 is TGTGCCAGCAGCCTTAGACGGCACACAGATACGCAGTATTTT.

The chain recombines TRBV6-5 with TRBJ1-2, with D perhaps matching TRBD1 (5 bases). The germline V and J ends were trimmed by 8 bases and 8 bases, with 12 bases remaining between them. Germline CDR1 and CDR2: MNHEY and SVGAGI. The length of the CDR3 is 11 residues. CDR3 region: CASGLRDGYTF. The CDR3 bases are TGTGCCAGCGGACTAAGGGACGGCTACACCTTC.

V gene TRBV28 combines with J gene TRBJ1-2, with 8 bases lining up with TRBD1. The J segment lost 4 bases and the V segment lost 6 bases, leaving 4 bases of the junction unmatched. In germline, CDR1 is MDHEN, CDR2 SYDVKM. The CDR3 sequence is 13 residues long. The CDR3 loop reads CASRGDRSYGYTF. CDR3 bases: TGTGCCAGCAGGGGGGACAGGAGCTATGGCTACACCTTC.

The chain joins TRBV6-4 to TRBJ1-6; D remains ambiguous. CDR3 size: 13 residues. CDR1 MRHNA and CDR2 SNTAGT come from the germline V gene. The V gene lost 6 bases and the J gene lost 7 bases, with 10 bases spanning the gap. For the CDR3, the DNA is TGTGCCAGCAGCTGGCAGTCCAATTCACCCCTCCACTTT. It yields the protein CASSWQSNSPLHF.

The chain is built from TRBV9 and TRBJ1-3; TRBD1 aligns across 7 bases. V lost 4 bases to trimming and J lost 4 bases; unmatched junction nucleotides: 11. CDR3 size: 16 residues. CDR1 SGDLS and CDR2 YYNGEE come from the germline V gene. The CDR3 spells CASSLFDRAGGNTIYF. Written as DNA, the CDR3 is TGTGCCAGCAGCTTATTCGACAGGGCTGGCGGAAACACCATATATTTT.

The CDR3 DNA is TGTGCCGCTCGGGGGGCGGCCAAAAACATTCAGTACTTC. Protein sequence: CAARGAAKNIQYF. This chain links TRBV7-3 with TRBJ2-4; perhaps TRBD2 as D (7 bases). V shed 11 bases and J shed 1 base, with 12 bases lying between them. The CDR3 consists of 13 residues. Germline V gene lookup returns CDR1 SGHTA and CDR2 FQGTGA.

This chain links TRBV6-4 with TRBJ2-1; the D gene is possibly TRBD1 (5 bases). Per germline, CDR1 MRHNA and CDR2 SNTAGT. The CDR3 extends over 15 amino acids. The V end lost 3 bases, the J end lost 8 bases, and 17 bases lay between the germline ends. CDR3 protein: CASSELPGSWDEQFF. In DNA form, the CDR3 reads TGTGCCAGCAGTGAGTTGCCAGGGTCTTGGGATGAGCAGTTCTTC.

The chain links TRBV27 to TRBJ2-1, with 8 bases identical to TRBD2. The V gene end was trimmed by 5 bases and the J gene end by 15 bases; junction bases not matched to a gene: 12. In germline, CDR1 is MNHEY, CDR2 SMNVEV (reference sequence). CDR3 size: 13 residues. The CDR3 nucleotides read TGTGCCAGCAGTGTGACTAGCGCCTCCAATCGGTTCTTC. Amino acids: CASSVTSASNRFF.